These T cell receptor beta chains were read from a single sample in a study of T cells after yellow fever vaccination. TCRdb ran MiXCR on the 5' RACE reads and lists one entry per CDR3 protein. Of hundreds of thousands of distinct CDR3 sequences detected, approximately 3.8% appear once; the ten largest clones hold about 25%. Sequenced here: PBMCs, sampled on the day of the yellow fever booster vaccination. The receptors shown here come from a young man who received the YFV17D yellow fever vaccine. The CDR3 runs from the conserved cysteine through the conserved F or W. Fields, in order: CDR3 protein, CDR3 DNA, J gene, clone size, D gene, V gene. A D gene is named only where the DNA matches it firmly. The size of a clone is reported for some rows only, either as once, few or many, or as a class for expanded clones.

CASSEDRLGELFF | TGTGCCAGCAGTGAAGATCGGCTCGGGGAGCTGTTTTTT | TRBJ2-2 | . | . | TRBV6-1
CASRAKTISKSEDRRSGNTIYF | TGTGCCAGCAGGGCCAAGACTATATCAAAGTCAGAAGACAGGCGTTCTGGAAACACCATATATTTT | TRBJ1-3 | many | . | TRBV21-1
CASSGQGVPQPQHF | TGTGCCAGCAGCGGACAGGGGGTTCCCCAGCCCCAGCATTTT | TRBJ1-5 | . | TRBD1 | TRBV27
CASTLRTGQETQYF | TGTGCCAGCACCCTACGGACGGGCCAAGAGACCCAGTACTTC | TRBJ2-5 | few | . | TRBV5-4
CASSKQGAEKLFF | TGTGCCAGCAGCAAACAGGGGGCGGAAAAACTGTTTTTT | TRBJ1-4 | . | TRBD1 | TRBV7-2
CAIRRGTGAYEQYF | TGTGCCATCAGGAGGGGGACAGGAGCCTACGAGCAGTACTTC | TRBJ2-7 | many | TRBD1 | TRBV10-3
CASSPGTLSSYNSPLHF | TGTGCCAGCAGCCCAGGGACGCTGAGCTCCTATAATTCACCCCTCCACTTT | TRBJ1-6 | . | . | TRBV11-1
CASSARQADTEAFF | TGTGCCAGCAGTGCGAGACAGGCCGACACTGAAGCTTTCTTT | TRBJ1-1 | many | . | TRBV6-1
CASSPGDNEQFF | TGTGCCAGCAGCCCAGGGGACAATGAGCAGTTCTTC | TRBJ2-1 | many | . | TRBV6-2/TRBV6-3
CASSDSETQYF | TGTGCCAGCAGCGACTCGGAGACCCAGTACTTC | TRBJ2-5 | few | . | TRBV5-4
CASSWGQGPNTEAFF | TGTGCCAGCAGTTGGGGACAGGGGCCGAACACTGAAGCTTTCTTT | TRBJ1-1 | few | TRBD1 | TRBV27
CASSPSGTQYF | TGTGCCAGCAGCCCATCGGGGACCCAGTACTTC | TRBJ2-5 | few | . | TRBV12-3/TRBV12-4
CSGTGGGADTQYF | TGCAGTGGGACCGGGGGGGGGGCAGATACGCAGTATTTT | TRBJ2-3 | . | TRBD2 | TRBV20-1
CSAIQPTSVYQETQYF | TGCAGTGCTATTCAACCGACTAGCGTGTACCAAGAGACCCAGTACTTC | TRBJ2-5 | many | TRBD2 | TRBV20-1
CASTLNRGSGCYTF | TGCGCCAGCACCTTGAACAGGGGCTCGGGTTGCTACACCTTC | TRBJ1-2 | . | TRBD1 | TRBV5-1
CASSFLRGGSTDTQYF | TGTGCCAGCAGTTTTTTACGGGGGGGTAGCACAGATACGCAGTATTTT | TRBJ2-3 | . | TRBD2 | TRBV12-3/TRBV12-4
CASSMDRASTDTQYF | TGTGCCAGTAGTATGGACAGGGCGAGCACAGATACGCAGTATTTT | TRBJ2-3 | once | TRBD1 | TRBV19
CASRQGRGGNQPQHF | TGTGCCAGCAGGCAAGGCAGGGGTGGCAATCAGCCCCAGCATTTT | TRBJ1-5 | many | . | TRBV6-5
CSAREPSGGAVEAFF | TGCAGTGCTAGAGAACCCTCGGGGGGGGCAGTTGAAGCTTTCTTT | TRBJ1-1 | many | . | TRBV20-1
CASSPLSGEQYF | TGTGCCAGCAGCCCACTTAGCGGCGAGCAGTACTTC | TRBJ2-7 | few | . | TRBV27
CASGLVLRVPNEQFF | TGTGCTAGTGGTTTGGTACTACGGGTTCCAAATGAGCAGTTCTTC | TRBJ2-1 | many | . | TRBV12-5
CASSLALAGSTDTQYF | TGCGCCAGCAGCTTGGCCCTAGCGGGGAGCACAGATACGCAGTATTTT | TRBJ2-3 | many | TRBD2 | TRBV5-1
CASSSRVYTDTQYF | TGTGCCAGCAGCTCCCGGGTCTACACAGATACGCAGTATTTT | TRBJ2-3 | many | . | TRBV7-2
CASPPRGPDTQYF | TGCGCCAGCCCCCCCCGGGGCCCAGATACGCAGTATTTT | TRBJ2-3 | many | . | TRBV5-1
CASSLRGREPQHF | TGTGCCAGCAGTTTAAGGGGAAGGGAGCCCCAGCATTTT | TRBJ1-5 | few | . | TRBV12-3/TRBV12-4
CASSGLSGGHNEQFF | TGTGCCAGCAGTGGTCTCAGCGGGGGGCACAATGAGCAGTTCTTC | TRBJ2-1 | many | TRBD2 | TRBV2
CASSLGLGARDNEQFF | TGTGCCAGCAGCTTAGGCCTAGGGGCGCGGGACAATGAGCAGTTCTTC | TRBJ2-1 | . | . | TRBV13
CASGSSYRTDTQYF | TGCGCCAGCGGCTCCTCCTATAGAACAGATACGCAGTATTTT | TRBJ2-3 | many | . | TRBV10-2
CASSQTAEVGRTQYF | TGCGCCAGCAGCCAAACGGCCGAAGTGGGTCGGACGCAGTATTTT | TRBJ2-3 | few | . | TRBV4-1
CASSYRTSGGHYTDTQYF | TGTGCCAGCAGTTACCGGACTAGCGGGGGACATTACACAGATACGCAGTATTTT | TRBJ2-3 | few | TRBD2 | TRBV6-2/TRBV6-3
CASKTGGTEAFF | TGTGCCAGTAAGACAGGGGGAACTGAAGCTTTCTTT | TRBJ1-1 | . | TRBD1 | TRBV19
CASSSSSGGYEQFF | TGTGCCAGCAGTTCAAGTTCAGGGGGCTATGAGCAGTTCTTC | TRBJ2-1 | many | TRBD1 | TRBV12-3/TRBV12-4
CAISDPQGTRNSPLHF | TGTGCCATCAGTGACCCACAGGGGACGAGGAATTCACCCCTCCACTTT | TRBJ1-6 | . | TRBD1 | TRBV10-3
CASSLVHGGDFGGELFF | TGTGCCAGCAGCTTAGTTCACGGGGGGGATTTCGGCGGGGAGCTGTTTTTT | TRBJ2-2 | many | TRBD2 | TRBV7-2
CATSPGLSKNIQYF | TGTGCCACCAGCCCGGGCTTATCCAAAAACATTCAGTACTTC | TRBJ2-4 | few | . | TRBV15
CASSLEGGNAEAFF | TGTGCCAGCAGCTTAGAGGGGGGGAACGCTGAAGCTTTCTTT | TRBJ1-1 | few | . | TRBV7-2
CSVGAGGVTEAFF | TGCAGCGTTGGCGCAGGGGGGGTCACTGAAGCTTTCTTT | TRBJ1-1 | . | TRBD1 | TRBV29-1
CASSLTQLNTEAFF | TGCGCCAGCAGCTTAACCCAGTTGAACACTGAAGCTTTCTTT | TRBJ1-1 | few | . | TRBV5-1
CSARAGTNTEAFF | TGCAGTGCTAGGGCAGGGACGAACACTGAAGCTTTCTTT | TRBJ1-1 | many | . | TRBV20-1
CASSRQLAAWANVLTF | TGTGCCAGCAGCAGACAACTGGCGGCTTGGGCCAACGTCCTGACTTTC | TRBJ2-6 | . | . | TRBV13
CASSLGLAREQYF | TGTGCCAGCTCACTCGGACTAGCTCGTGAGCAGTACTTC | TRBJ2-7 | many | TRBD2 | TRBV18
CSAGTSGTDTQYF | TGCAGTGCCGGGACTAGCGGTACAGATACGCAGTATTTT | TRBJ2-3 | many | TRBD2 | TRBV20-1
CASSSTGASTKGTDTQYF | TGTGCCAGCAGTTCTACAGGGGCATCTACCAAGGGCACAGATACGCAGTATTTT | TRBJ2-3 | . | TRBD1 | TRBV7-9
CAWSGGMNKRGATYEQYF | TGTGCCTGGAGTGGAGGGATGAACAAGCGGGGGGCTACCTACGAGCAGTACTTC | TRBJ2-7 | few | TRBD2 | TRBV30
CASSRETGGLSYEQYF | TGTGCCAGCAGCCGAGAGACAGGGGGCCTCTCCTACGAGCAGTACTTC | TRBJ2-7 | many | TRBD1 | TRBV7-9
CASSSQGTANEKLFF | TGCGCCAGCAGCTCTCAGGGTACAGCTAATGAAAAACTGTTTTTT | TRBJ1-4 | many | . | TRBV5-1
CASSRLQWEPQHF | TGTGCCAGCAGTCGACTCCAGTGGGAGCCCCAGCATTTT | TRBJ1-5 | few | . | TRBV27
CSASNPSGGAHEQFF | TGCAGTGCTAGTAATCCGTCGGGGGGGGCCCATGAGCAGTTCTTC | TRBJ2-1 | few | TRBD2 | TRBV20-1